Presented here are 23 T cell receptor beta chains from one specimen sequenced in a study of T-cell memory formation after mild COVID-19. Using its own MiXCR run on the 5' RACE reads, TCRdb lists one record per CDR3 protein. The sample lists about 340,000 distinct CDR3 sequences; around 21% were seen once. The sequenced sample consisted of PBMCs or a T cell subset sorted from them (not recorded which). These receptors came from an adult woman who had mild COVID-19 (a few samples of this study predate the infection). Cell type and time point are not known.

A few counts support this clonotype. This chain's CDR3 is CASSSPHYEQYF. As DNA, the CDR3 is TGTGCCAGCAGCTCGCCCCACTACGAGCAGTACTTC. This rearrangement joins TRBV11-2 to TRBJ2-7; D gene unclear. Germline assignment: CDR1 SGHAT and CDR2 FQNNGV. Trimming removed 4 bases at V and 3 bases at J, with 7 bases between. The CDR3 has 12 amino acids.

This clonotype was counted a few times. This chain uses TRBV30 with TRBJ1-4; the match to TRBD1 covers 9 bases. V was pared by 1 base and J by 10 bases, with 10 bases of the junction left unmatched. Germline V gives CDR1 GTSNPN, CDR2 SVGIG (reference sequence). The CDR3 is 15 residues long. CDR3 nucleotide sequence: TGTGCCTGGAGTGAGCTCCGGGACAGGGTGGGAAAACTGTTTTTT. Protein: CAWSELRDRVGKLFF.

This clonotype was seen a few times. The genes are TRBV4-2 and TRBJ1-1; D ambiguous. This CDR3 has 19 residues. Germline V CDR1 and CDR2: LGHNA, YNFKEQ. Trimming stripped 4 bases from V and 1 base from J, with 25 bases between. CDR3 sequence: CASSRRRLIDLDPNTEAFF. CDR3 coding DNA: TGTGCCAGCAGCCGACGTAGGCTGATAGACCTAGACCCGAACACTGAAGCTTTCTTT.

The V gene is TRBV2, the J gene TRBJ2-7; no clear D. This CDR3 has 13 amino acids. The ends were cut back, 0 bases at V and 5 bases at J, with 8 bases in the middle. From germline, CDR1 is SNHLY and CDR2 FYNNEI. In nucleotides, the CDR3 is TGTGCCAGCAGTGAAGCGCTTGGGCACGAGCAGTACTTC. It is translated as CASSEALGHEQYF.

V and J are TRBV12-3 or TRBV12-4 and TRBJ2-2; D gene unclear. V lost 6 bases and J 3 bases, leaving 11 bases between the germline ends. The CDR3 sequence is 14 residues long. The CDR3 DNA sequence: TGTGCCAGCAGAGCTAGAGACTACACCGGGGAGCTGTTTTTT. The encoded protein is CASRARDYTGELFF.

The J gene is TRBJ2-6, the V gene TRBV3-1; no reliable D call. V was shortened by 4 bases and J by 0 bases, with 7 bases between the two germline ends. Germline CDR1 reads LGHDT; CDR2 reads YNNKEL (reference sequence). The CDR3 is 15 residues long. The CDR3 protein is CASSPLGSGANVLTF. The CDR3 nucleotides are TGTGCCAGCAGCCCCCTGGGCTCTGGGGCCAACGTCCTGACTTTC.

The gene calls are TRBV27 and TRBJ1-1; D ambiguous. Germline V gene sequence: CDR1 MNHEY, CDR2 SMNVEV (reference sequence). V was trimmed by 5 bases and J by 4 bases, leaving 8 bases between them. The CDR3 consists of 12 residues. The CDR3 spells CASSRVGTEAFF. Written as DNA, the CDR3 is TGTGCCAGCAGTCGGGTGGGCACTGAAGCTTTCTTT.

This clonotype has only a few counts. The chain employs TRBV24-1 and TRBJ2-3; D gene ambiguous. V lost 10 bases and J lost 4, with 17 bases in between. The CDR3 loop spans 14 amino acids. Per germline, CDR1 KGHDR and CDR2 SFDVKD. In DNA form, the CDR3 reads TGTGCCACTAAGGAGAGCTCGCGGTCAGATACGCAGTATTTT. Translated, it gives CATKESSRSDTQYF.

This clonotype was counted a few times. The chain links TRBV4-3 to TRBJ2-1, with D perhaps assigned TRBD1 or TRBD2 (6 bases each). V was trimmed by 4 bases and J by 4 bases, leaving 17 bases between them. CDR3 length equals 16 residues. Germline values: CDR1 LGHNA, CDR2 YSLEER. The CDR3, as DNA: TGCGCCAGCAGCCGATGGGGGCGGGACAAGTACAATGAGCAGTTCTTC. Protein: CASSRWGRDKYNEQFF.

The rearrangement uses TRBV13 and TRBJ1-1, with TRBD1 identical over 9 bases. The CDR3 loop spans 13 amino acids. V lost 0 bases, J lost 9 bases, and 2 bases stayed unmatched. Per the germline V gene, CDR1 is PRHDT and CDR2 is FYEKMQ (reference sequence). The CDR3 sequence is CASSLGGQGKAFF. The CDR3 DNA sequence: TGTGCCAGCAGCTTAGGGGGACAGGGAAAAGCTTTCTTT.

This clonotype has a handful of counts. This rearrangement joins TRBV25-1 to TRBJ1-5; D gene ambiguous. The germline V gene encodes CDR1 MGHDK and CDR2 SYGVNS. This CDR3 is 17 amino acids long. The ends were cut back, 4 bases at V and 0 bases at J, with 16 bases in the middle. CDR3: CASSAGAENHSNQPQHF. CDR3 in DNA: TGTGCCAGCAGTGCCGGTGCAGAGAACCATAGCAATCAGCCCCAGCATTTT.

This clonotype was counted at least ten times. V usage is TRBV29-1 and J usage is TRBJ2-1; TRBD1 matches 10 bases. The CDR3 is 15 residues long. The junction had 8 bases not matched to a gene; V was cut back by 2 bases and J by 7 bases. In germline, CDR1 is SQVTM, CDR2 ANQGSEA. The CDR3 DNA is TGCAGCGTTGAACCGCTCGACAGGGGGCTAAATGAGCAGTTCTTC. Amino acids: CSVEPLDRGLNEQFF.

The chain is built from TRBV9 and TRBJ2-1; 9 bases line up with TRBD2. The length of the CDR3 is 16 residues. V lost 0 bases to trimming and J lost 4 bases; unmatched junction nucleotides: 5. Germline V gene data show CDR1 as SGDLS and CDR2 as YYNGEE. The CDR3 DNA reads TGTGCCAGCAGCGTAGAGGCCACTAGCGGGTACAATGAGCAGTTCTTC. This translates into CASSVEATSGYNEQFF.

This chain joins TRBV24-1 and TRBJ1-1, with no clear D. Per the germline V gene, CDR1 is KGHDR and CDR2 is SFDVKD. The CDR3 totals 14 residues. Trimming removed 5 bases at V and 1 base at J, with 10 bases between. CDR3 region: CATSVGPANTEAFF. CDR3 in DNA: TGTGCCACCAGTGTCGGCCCCGCGAACACTGAAGCTTTCTTT.

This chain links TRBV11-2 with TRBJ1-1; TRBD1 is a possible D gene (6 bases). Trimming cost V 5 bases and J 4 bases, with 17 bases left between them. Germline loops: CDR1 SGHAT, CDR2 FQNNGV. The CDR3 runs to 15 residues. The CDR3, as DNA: TGTGCCAGCAGCCCTGGGGGGGCGCGGGGCACTGAAGCTTTCTTT. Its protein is CASSPGGARGTEAFF.

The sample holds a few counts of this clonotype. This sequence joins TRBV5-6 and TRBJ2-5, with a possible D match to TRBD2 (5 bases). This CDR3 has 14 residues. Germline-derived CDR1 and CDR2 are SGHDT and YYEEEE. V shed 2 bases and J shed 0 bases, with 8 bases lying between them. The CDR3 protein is CASSFTRYQETQYF. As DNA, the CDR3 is TGTGCCAGCAGCTTCACTAGATACCAAGAGACCCAGTACTTC.

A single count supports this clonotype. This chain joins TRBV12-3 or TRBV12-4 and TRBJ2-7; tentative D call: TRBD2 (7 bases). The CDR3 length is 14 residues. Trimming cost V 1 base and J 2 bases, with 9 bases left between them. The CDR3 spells CASSLGGGPYEQYF. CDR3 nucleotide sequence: TGTGCCAGCAGTTTAGGGGGGGGCCCCTACGAGCAGTACTTC.

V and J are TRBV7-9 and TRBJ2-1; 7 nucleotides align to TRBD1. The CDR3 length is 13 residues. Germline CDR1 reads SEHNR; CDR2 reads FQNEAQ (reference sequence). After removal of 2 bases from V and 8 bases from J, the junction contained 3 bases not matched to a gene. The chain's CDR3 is CASSLSTGYEQFF. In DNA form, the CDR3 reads TGTGCCAGCAGCTTATCGACAGGGTATGAGCAGTTCTTC.

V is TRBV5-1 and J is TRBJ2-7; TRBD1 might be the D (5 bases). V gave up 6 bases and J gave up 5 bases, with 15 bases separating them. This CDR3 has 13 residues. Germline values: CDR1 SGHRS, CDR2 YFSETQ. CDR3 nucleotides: TGCGCCAGCAAGGGGCAGGGTGCCCACGAGCAGTACTTC. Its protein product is CASKGQGAHEQYF.

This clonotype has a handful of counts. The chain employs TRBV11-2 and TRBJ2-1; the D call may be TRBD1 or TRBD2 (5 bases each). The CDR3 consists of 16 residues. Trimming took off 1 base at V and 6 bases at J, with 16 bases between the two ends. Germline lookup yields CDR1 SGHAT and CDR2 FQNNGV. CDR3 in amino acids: CASSLVKGRTGNEQFF. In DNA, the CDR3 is TGTGCCAGCAGCTTAGTGAAGGGACGCACGGGCAATGAGCAGTTCTTC.

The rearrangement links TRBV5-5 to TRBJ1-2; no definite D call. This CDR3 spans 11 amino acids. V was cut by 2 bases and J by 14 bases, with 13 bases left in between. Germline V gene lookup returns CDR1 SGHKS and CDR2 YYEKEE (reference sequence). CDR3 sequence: CASSLPGAVTF. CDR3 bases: TGTGCCAGCAGCTTACCGGGAGCGGTAACCTTC.

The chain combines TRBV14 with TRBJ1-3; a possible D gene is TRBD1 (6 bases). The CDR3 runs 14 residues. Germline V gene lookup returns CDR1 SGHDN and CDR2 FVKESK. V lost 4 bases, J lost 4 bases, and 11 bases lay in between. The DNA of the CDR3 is TGTGCCAGCAGCCGGGACATCGGCGGAAACACCATATATTTT. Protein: CASSRDIGGNTIYF.

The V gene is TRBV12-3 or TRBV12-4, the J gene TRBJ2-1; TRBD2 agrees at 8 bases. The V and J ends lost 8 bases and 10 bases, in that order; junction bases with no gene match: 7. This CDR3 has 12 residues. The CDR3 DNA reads TGTGCCAGCCTGTCGCCGGGGGGGGAGCAGTTCTTC. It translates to CASLSPGGEQFF.